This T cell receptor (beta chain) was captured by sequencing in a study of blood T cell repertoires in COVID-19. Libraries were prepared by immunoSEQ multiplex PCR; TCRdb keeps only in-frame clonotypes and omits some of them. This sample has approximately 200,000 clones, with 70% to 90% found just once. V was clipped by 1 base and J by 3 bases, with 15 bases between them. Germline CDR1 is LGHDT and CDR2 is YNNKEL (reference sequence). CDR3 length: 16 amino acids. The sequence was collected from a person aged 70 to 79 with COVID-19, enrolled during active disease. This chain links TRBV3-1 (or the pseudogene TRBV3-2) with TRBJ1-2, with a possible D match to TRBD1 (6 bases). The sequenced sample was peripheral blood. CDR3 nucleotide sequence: TGTGCCAGCAGCCAAGCCCCCGGTGAGGGGGACTATGGCTACACCTTC. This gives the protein CASSQAPGEGDYGYTF.